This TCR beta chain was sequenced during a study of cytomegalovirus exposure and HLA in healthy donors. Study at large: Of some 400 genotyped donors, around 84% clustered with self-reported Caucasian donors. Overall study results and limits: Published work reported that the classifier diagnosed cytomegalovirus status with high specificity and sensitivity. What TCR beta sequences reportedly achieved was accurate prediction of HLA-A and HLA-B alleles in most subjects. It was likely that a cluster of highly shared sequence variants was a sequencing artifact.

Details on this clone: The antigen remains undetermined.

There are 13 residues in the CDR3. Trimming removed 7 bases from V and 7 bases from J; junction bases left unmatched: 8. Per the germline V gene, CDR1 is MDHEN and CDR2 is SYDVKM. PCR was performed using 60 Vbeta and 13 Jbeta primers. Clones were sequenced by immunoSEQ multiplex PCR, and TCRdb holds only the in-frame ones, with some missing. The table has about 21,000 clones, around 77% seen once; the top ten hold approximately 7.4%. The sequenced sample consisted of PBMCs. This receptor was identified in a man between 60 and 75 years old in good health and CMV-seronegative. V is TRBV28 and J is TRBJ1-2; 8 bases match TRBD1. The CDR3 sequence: CASNRGGIGGYTF. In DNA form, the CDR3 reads TGTGCCAGCAACAGGGGGGGTATAGGTGGCTACACCTTC.